The 32 T cell receptor beta chains reported below all come from one sample, sequenced in a study of blood T cell repertoires in COVID-19. Repertoires were generated with immunoSEQ multiplex PCR, while TCRdb's copy carries only in-frame clones and drops some. The table has 60,000 to 75,000 clones, around 87% seen once. Sequences were obtained from peripheral blood. These receptors originate from a man in his fifties with active COVID-19.

This sequence joins TRBV20-1 and TRBJ1-2; D not resolved. The ends were cut back, 3 bases at V and 4 bases at J, with 9 bases in the middle. Per the germline V gene, CDR1 is DFQATT and CDR2 is SNEGSKA (reference sequence). The CDR3 runs to 12 residues. In nucleotides, the CDR3 is TGCAGTGCTAGTAACAGCTTCTATGGCTACACCTTC. This encodes CSASNSFYGYTF.

The V gene is TRBV27, the J gene TRBJ2-3, with 11 bases matching TRBD2. With 2 bases clipped from V and 2 bases from J, the junction kept 6 bases outside the gene matches. CDR3 length: 17 residues. Looked up from germline, CDR1 is MNHEY and CDR2 is SMNVEV (reference sequence). The chain's CDR3 is CASSLRTSGRYTDTQYF. CDR3 nucleotides: TGTGCCAGCAGTTTACGTACTAGCGGGAGATACACAGATACGCAGTATTTT.

The chain uses TRBV7-6 and TRBJ2-7, with TRBD2 matching over 9 bases. This CDR3 has 14 amino acids. With V trimmed by 3 bases and J by 4 bases, 4 bases remained unmatched. Germline V CDR1 and CDR2: SGHVS, FNYEAQ. The CDR3: CASSLTSGLYEQYF. Here the CDR3 DNA reads TGTGCCAGCAGCTTGACTAGCGGACTATACGAGCAGTACTTC.

The chain combines TRBV12-3 or TRBV12-4 with TRBJ1-2, with D uncertain. The CDR3 length is 12 residues. The V end was cut by 1 base, the J end by 13 bases, with 13 bases between. CDR3 residues: CASSLVPSHSTF. DNA for the CDR3: TGTGCCAGCAGTTTAGTACCGTCCCACTCCACCTTC.

DNA of the CDR3: TGTGCCAGCAGTTATACAGGGGAAGTTGGCTACACCTTC. The encoded protein is CASSYTGEVGYTF. This sequence joins TRBV6-2 or TRBV6-3 and TRBJ1-2; 7 bases line up with TRBD1. The CDR3 sequence is 13 residues long. The V segment lost 3 bases and the J segment 7 bases; nucleotides outside the gene matches: 5. Germline V gene data show CDR1 as MNHEY and CDR2 as SVGEGT.

The chain links TRBV5-4 to TRBJ2-7; D possibly corresponds to TRBD1 (6 bases). V gave up 0 bases and J gave up 0 bases, with 10 bases separating them. Germline V gene sequence: CDR1 SGHNT, CDR2 YYREEE (reference sequence). The CDR3 extends over 15 amino acids. CDR3 coding DNA: TGTGCCAGCAGCTTGGAGCAGGGGAGCTCCTACGAGCAGTACTTC. Translation gives CASSLEQGSSYEQYF.

The chain uses TRBV28 and TRBJ1-2; D is perhaps TRBD1 (5 bases). The CDR3 covers 13 residues. Germline lookup yields CDR1 MDHEN and CDR2 SYDVKM. V gave up 2 bases and J gave up 7 bases, with 11 bases separating them. The CDR3 DNA is TGTGCCAGCAGTTTAACCCAAACAGGTGGCTACACCTTC. It specifies CASSLTQTGGYTF.

This chain uses TRBV5-1 with TRBJ2-4; 7 bases agree with TRBD1. Trimming cost V 0 bases and J 5 bases; bases outside gene matches: 5. The CDR3 runs 15 residues. Germline V gives CDR1 SGHRS, CDR2 YFSETQ. This CDR3 reads CASSLEAGGQNIQYF. In DNA, the CDR3 is TGCGCCAGCAGCTTGGAAGCAGGGGGTCAAAACATTCAGTACTTC.

This chain links TRBV7-8 with TRBJ2-7, with 10 bases aligning to TRBD2. Germline CDR1 is SGHVS and CDR2 is FQNEAQ. The CDR3 runs to 14 residues. V dropped 4 bases and J dropped 4; count of bases not matched to a gene: 4. This CDR3 is CASSSGLAAYEQYF. CDR3 coding DNA: TGTGCCAGCAGCTCCGGACTAGCGGCTTACGAGCAGTACTTC.

This rearrangement joins TRBV3-1 (or the pseudogene TRBV3-2) to TRBJ1-5; D is ambiguous. The CDR3 contains 15 residues. Germline V gene sequence: CDR1 LGHDT, CDR2 YNNKEL (reference sequence). The ends were cut back, 1 base at V and 4 bases at J, with 11 bases in the middle. DNA of the CDR3: TGTGCCAGCAGCCAAGGGGGAGGGTTAAATCAGCCCCAGCATTTT. Translation gives CASSQGGGLNQPQHF.

This sequence joins TRBV5-1 and TRBJ1-2; 9 positions match TRBD1. This CDR3 contains 14 residues. V lost 4 bases to trimming and J lost 6 bases; unmatched junction nucleotides: 7. Germline-derived CDR1 and CDR2 are SGHRS and YFSETQ. CDR3 region: CASSQTGGDDGYTF. As DNA, the CDR3 is TGCGCCAGCAGCCAGACAGGGGGGGATGATGGCTACACCTTC.

The V call is TRBV1, the J call TRBJ1-1; the table gives TRBD1 as D, unverified against the DNA. TRBV1 is designated a pseudogene. The CDR3 loop spans 17 amino acids. For the CDR3, the DNA is TGCACCAGCAGCCAAGCGTCTTACGGACAGGGTGACACTGAAGCTTTCTTT. This codes for CTSSQASYGQGDTEAFF.

This clone was recorded once. The chain uses TRBV19 and TRBJ2-5; TRBD2 aligns across 11 bases. Germline CDR1 and CDR2: LNHDA and SQIVND (reference sequence). This CDR3 has 14 amino acids. With V trimmed by 6 bases and J by 4 bases, 4 bases remained unmatched. The CDR3 DNA follows: TGTGCCAGTAGGTCCGGACTAGCGGGAGAGACCCAGTACTTC. Its translation is CASRSGLAGETQYF.

The count of this clone is one. This chain joins TRBV30 and TRBJ1-5; D is uncertain. The CDR3 is made up of 13 amino acids. The germline V gene encodes CDR1 GTSNPN and CDR2 SVGIG (reference sequence). The V end lost 6 bases, the J end lost 6 bases, and 15 bases lay between the germline ends. CDR3 in DNA: TGTGCCTGTGACGCCGACGGGTTTCAGCCCCAGCATTTT. Protein product: CACDADGFQPQHF.

This clone was seen more than once but under ten times. The chain combines TRBV4-1 with TRBJ1-1; D may be TRBD1 (6 bases). The germline V gene has CDR1 MGHRA and CDR2 YSYEKL. V was trimmed by 1 base and J by 4 bases, leaving 13 bases between them. The CDR3 loop spans 15 amino acids. CDR3 amino acids: CASSQVMGASTEAFF. CDR3 nucleotide sequence: TGCGCCAGCAGCCAAGTTATGGGGGCGAGCACTGAAGCTTTCTTT.

The genes are TRBV7-3 and TRBJ2-1; D gene unclear. V shed 4 bases and J shed 5 bases, with 9 bases lying between them. Germline lookup yields CDR1 SGHTA and CDR2 FQGTGA. This CDR3 contains 13 residues. The CDR3 spells CASSSSSDNEQFF. The CDR3 coding sequence is TGTGCCAGCAGCTCCTCCTCTGACAATGAGCAGTTCTTC. The full variable domain, with the rest looked up from reference TRBV7-3 and TRBJ2-1, is GAGVSQTPSNKVTEKGKYVELRCDPISGHTALYWYRQSLGQGPEFLIYFQGTGAADDSGLPNDRFFAVRPEGSVSTLKIQRTERGDSAVYLCASSSSSDNEQFFGPGTRLTVL.

This clone was recorded only once. This chain uses TRBV13 with TRBJ1-6; D is undetermined. Trimming took off 4 bases at V and 7 bases at J, with 14 bases between the two ends. The germline V gene has CDR1 PRHDT and CDR2 FYEKMQ (reference sequence). This CDR3 region has 15 residues. CDR3 protein: CASSSLGGLNSPLHF. The CDR3 DNA follows: TGTGCCAGCAGCTCCCTAGGAGGGCTGAATTCACCCCTCCACTTT.

The chain recombines TRBV20-1 with TRBJ2-7, with D perhaps matching TRBD2 (5 bases). Germline V gene sequence: CDR1 DFQATT, CDR2 SNEGSKA (reference sequence). The V end was cut by 7 bases, the J end by 6 bases, with 13 bases between. The CDR3 extends over 11 amino acids. The CDR3 sequence: CSGTGIIEQYF. CDR3 DNA sequence: TGCAGTGGGACTGGGATAATCGAGCAGTACTTC.

The chain uses TRBV7-9 and TRBJ1-1; possibly TRBD1 for D (6 bases). The V and J ends lost 5 bases and 1 base respectively, with 8 bases between them. The CDR3 has 13 residues. Germline V CDR1 and CDR2: SEHNR, FQNEAQ (reference sequence). The CDR3 coding sequence is TGTGCCAGCAGCCGGGACACGAACACTGAAGCTTTCTTT. Its translation is CASSRDTNTEAFF. The variable domain in full, with the rest retrieved from reference TRBV7-9 and TRBJ1-1, is DTGVSQNPRHKITKRGQNVTFRCDPISEHNRLYWYRQTLGQGPEFLTYFQNEAQLEKSRLLSDRFSAERPKGSFSTLEIQRTEQGDSAMYLCASSRDTNTEAFFGQGTRLTVV.

This chain uses TRBV11-1 with TRBJ2-5; 8 nucleotides agree with TRBD2. CDR3 length: 14 amino acids. Losses at the gene ends were 5 bases for V and 1 base for J; bases not matched to a gene: 3. The germline V gene encodes CDR1 SGHAT and CDR2 FQDESV (reference sequence). The CDR3 DNA is TGTGCCAGCAGCCCGACTAGCGCCCAAGAGACCCAGTACTTC. Protein: CASSPTSAQETQYF.

The V gene is TRBV3-1 (or the pseudogene TRBV3-2), the J gene TRBJ2-2, with D possibly TRBD2 on 6 matching bases. Looked up from germline, CDR1 is LGHDT and CDR2 is YNNKEL (reference sequence). The CDR3 runs to 16 residues. Trimming removed 1 base from V and 3 bases from J, with 12 bases in between. CDR3 residues: CASSQGGARDTGELFF. In DNA form, the CDR3 reads TGTGCCAGCAGCCAAGGCGGGGCCAGGGACACCGGGGAGCTGTTTTTT.

The chain carries TRBV5-5 and TRBJ1-1, with D possibly being TRBD1 (6 bases). Trimming stripped 5 bases from V and 1 base from J, with 18 bases between. Germline CDR1 SGHKS, CDR2 YYEKEE (reference sequence). The length of the CDR3 is 16 residues. CDR3 residues: CASRSGGAFGNTEAFF. The CDR3 DNA is TGTGCCAGCAGGTCGGGGGGGGCTTTTGGGAACACTGAAGCTTTCTTT.

In its sample, this clone was seen once. The chain has TRBV15 and TRBJ2-2; 8 bases agree with TRBD1. V lost 6 bases to trimming and J lost 6 bases; unmatched junction nucleotides: 6. Looked up from germline, CDR1 is LNHNV and CDR2 is YYDKDF (reference sequence). CDR3 length: 14 residues. As DNA, the CDR3 is TGTGCCACCAGTCCGGACAGGGAAGCCGGGGAGCTGTTTTTT. Its protein product is CATSPDREAGELFF.

The V and J genes are TRBV4-3 and TRBJ2-7, with D maybe TRBD2 (6 bases). Trimming took 4 bases from V and 3 from J, leaving 16 bases between them. The CDR3 totals 15 residues. CDR1 LGHNA and CDR2 YSLEER come from the germline V gene. CDR3 amino acids: CASSRRLEGVYEQYF. CDR3 nucleotides: TGCGCCAGCAGCCGACGACTAGAAGGTGTCTACGAGCAGTACTTC.

V usage is TRBV7-3 and J usage is TRBJ1-1, with D possibly being TRBD1 (5 bases). Trimming stripped 3 bases from V and 1 base from J, with 6 bases between. This CDR3 is 13 amino acids long. Germline V CDR1 and CDR2: SGHTA, FQGTGA. The CDR3 loop is CASSFQGNTEAFF. For the CDR3, the DNA is TGTGCCAGCAGCTTTCAGGGGAACACTGAAGCTTTCTTT.

This chain connects TRBV5-4 to TRBJ2-3; 7 bases align to TRBD2. Germline-derived CDR1 and CDR2 are SGHNT and YYREEE (reference sequence). The trim removed 2 bases at V and 1 base at J, leaving 7 bases unmatched. The CDR3 totals 16 residues. This chain's CDR3 is CASSFGLVSGTDTQYF. CDR3 coding DNA: TGTGCCAGCAGCTTTGGACTAGTTAGCGGCACAGATACGCAGTATTTT.

The gene calls are TRBV19 and TRBJ2-2; 8 bases are shared with TRBD2. V lost 4 bases and J lost 6; bases outside the gene matches: 7. The CDR3 is 15 amino acids. Germline lookup yields CDR1 LNHDA and CDR2 SQIVND (reference sequence). DNA for the CDR3: TGTGCCAGTAGTACCGGGAGGGGTGTCGCCGGGGAGCTGTTTTTT. Translated, it gives CASSTGRGVAGELFF.

The chain uses TRBV28 and TRBJ1-5; D uncertain. CDR1 and CDR2 from the germline V gene are MDHEN and SYDVKM. The CDR3 totals 17 residues. The ends were cut back, 3 bases at V and 0 bases at J, with 15 bases in the middle. For the CDR3, the DNA is TGTGCCAGCAGTTTGGCCCGTTGGAGCCATAGCAATCAGCCCCAGCATTTT. The encoded protein is CASSLARWSHSNQPQHF.

The chain combines TRBV19 with TRBJ1-5; D might be TRBD1 (5 bases). V was pared by 4 bases and J by 11 bases, with 18 bases between. Germline CDR1 is LNHDA and CDR2 is SQIVND (reference sequence). This CDR3 contains 14 residues. The CDR3 region is CASSRDFNYRAQHF. In nucleotides, the CDR3 is TGTGCCAGTAGTAGGGACTTTAACTACCGGGCCCAGCATTTT.

This chain joins TRBV25-1 and TRBJ1-3; D remains ambiguous. Germline values: CDR1 MGHDK, CDR2 SYGVNS. Trimming left V 7 bases short and J 0 bases short, with 10 bases between. This CDR3 has 14 amino acids. DNA for the CDR3: TGTGCCAGCACCACTCAAGACTCTGGAAACACCATATATTTT. This encodes CASTTQDSGNTIYF.

This chain uses TRBV3-1 (or the pseudogene TRBV3-2) with TRBJ2-7; 8 nucleotides align to TRBD2. Unmatched junction bases numbered 7, after V lost 0 bases and J lost 6 bases. This CDR3 comprises 15 residues. Germline assignment: CDR1 LGHDT and CDR2 YNNKEL (reference sequence). CDR3 sequence (DNA): TGTGCCAGCAGCCAAGATTTAAGGCGGGAGGCCGAGCAGTACTTC. Protein sequence: CASSQDLRREAEQYF.

The chain links TRBV10-2 to TRBJ1-2; D remains ambiguous. The CDR3 extends over 17 amino acids. V was trimmed by 4 bases and J by 3 bases, leaving 21 bases between them. CDR1 is WSHSY, CDR2 SAAADI, per germline. CDR3 sequence reads: CASSGSPARGGDYGYTF. CDR3 nucleotide sequence: TGCGCCAGCAGTGGCTCCCCTGCCCGCGGTGGAGACTATGGCTACACCTTC.